The rows below give T cell receptor beta chains drawn from one sample of a study of blood T cell repertoires in COVID-19. Libraries were prepared by immunoSEQ multiplex PCR; TCRdb keeps only in-frame clonotypes and omits some of them. The data hold some 120,000 clones, with about nine tenths observed a single time. Sequencing was done on a sample of peripheral blood. These receptor sequences come from a man aged 45-65 years with active COVID-19. Both conserved end residues are part of each CDR3. The order of the fields is clone size, J gene, D gene, V gene, CDR3 DNA, CDR3 protein. The D gene is left open where the match is weak. Size tells how often a clone was seen (once, few, many) or the class of an expanded clone, and some rows leave it out.

.	TRBJ2-4	.	TRBV25-1	TGTGCCAGCAGTGTACAGGTCGGGGCCAAAAACATTCAGTACTTC	CASSVQVGAKNIQYF
many	TRBJ1-5	.	TRBV5-6	TGTGCCAGCAGCTCGGGGGGAAGAGGGGGCAATCAGCCCCAGCATTTT	CASSSGGRGGNQPQHF
few	TRBJ2-1	TRBD1	TRBV6-1	TGTGCCAGCAGTGAAGCGGCAGGGGGACCAAGTGAGCAGTTCTTC	CASSEAAGGPSEQFF
.	TRBJ2-3	TRBD2	TRBV19	TGTGCCAGTAGTATCGCGGGAGTGCCAGATACGCAGTATTTT	CASSIAGVPDTQYF
.	TRBJ2-7	TRBD1	TRBV5-1	TGCGCCAGCAGCCGATCACAGGGGGCGACCTACGAGCAGTACTTC	CASSRSQGATYEQYF
.	TRBJ1-5	.	TRBV18	TGTGCCAGCTCGACACAAGATCAGCCCCAGCATTTT	CASSTQDQPQHF
.	TRBJ2-5	TRBD2	TRBV4-2	TGTGCCAGCAGCCAAAGATTCGGACTAGCGGCGGGGGGAGGCACGGAGACCCAGTACTTC	CASSQRFGLAAGGGTETQYF
.	TRBJ2-5	TRBD2	TRBV3-1/TRBV3-2	TGTGCCAGCAGCGGACTAGGAGAGACCCAGTACTTC	CASSGLGETQYF
.	TRBJ1-2	.	TRBV6-5	TGTGCCAGCAGGGCAGGGACTTCCTCGGATGGCTACACCTTC	CASRAGTSSDGYTF
.	TRBJ2-2	.	TRBV11-3	TGTGCCAGCAGCGACCGCGGGGCGAACACCGGGGAGCTGTTTTTT	CASSDRGANTGELFF
.	TRBJ2-3	TRBD2	TRBV11-2	TGTGCCAGCAGCTTACAAGTCGTCGCGGGAGGGGGGACAGATACGCAGTATTTT	CASSLQVVAGGGTDTQYF
.	TRBJ1-6	.	TRBV5-1	TGCGCCAGCAGCCCGGGGGGCAGGTCGGGAAATTCACCCCTCCACTTT	CASSPGGRSGNSPLHF
.	TRBJ2-1	TRBD2	TRBV7-2	TGTGCCAGCAGCGGCGGGACTAGCGGACTCTACAATGAGCAGTTCTTC	CASSGGTSGLYNEQFF
once	TRBJ2-7	.	TRBV6-5	TGTGCCAGCAGTCGGGCCTACGAGCAGTACTTC	CASSRAYEQYF
.	TRBJ2-1	.	TRBV6-5	TGTGCCAGCAGTCTTACTATCAGGGATGAGCAGTTCTTC	CASSLTIRDEQFF
.	TRBJ2-5	.	TRBV7-9	TGTGCCAGCAGCTTAGCTGGTAGTCAAGAGACCCAGTACTTC	CASSLAGSQETQYF
.	TRBJ1-5	TRBD1	TRBV6-5	TGTGCCAGCAGCGGGACAGGAGAGAATCAGCCCCAGCATTTT	CASSGTGENQPQHF
.	TRBJ2-5	.	TRBV30	TGTGCCTGGAACGCAGTTCAAGAGACCCAGTACTTC	CAWNAVQETQYF
.	TRBJ2-5	TRBD2	TRBV30	TGTGCCTGGAGTTGGGGGAGGGAACGAGAGACCCAGTACTTC	CAWSWGRERETQYF
once	TRBJ1-4	TRBD1	TRBV6-1	TGTGCCAGCAGTGTCGGAGGAGGGACAGGGGGTTCTGCAACTAATGAAAAACTGTTTTTT	CASSVGGGTGGSATNEKLFF
.	TRBJ2-5	TRBD1	TRBV12-3/TRBV12-4	TGTGCCAGCAGGGACAGGGGGCAGGAGACCCAGTACTTC	CASRDRGQETQYF
.	TRBJ2-1	TRBD1	TRBV24-1	TGTGCCACCGCGTCAGACAGGGCTAACAATGAGCAGTTCTTC	CATASDRANNEQFF